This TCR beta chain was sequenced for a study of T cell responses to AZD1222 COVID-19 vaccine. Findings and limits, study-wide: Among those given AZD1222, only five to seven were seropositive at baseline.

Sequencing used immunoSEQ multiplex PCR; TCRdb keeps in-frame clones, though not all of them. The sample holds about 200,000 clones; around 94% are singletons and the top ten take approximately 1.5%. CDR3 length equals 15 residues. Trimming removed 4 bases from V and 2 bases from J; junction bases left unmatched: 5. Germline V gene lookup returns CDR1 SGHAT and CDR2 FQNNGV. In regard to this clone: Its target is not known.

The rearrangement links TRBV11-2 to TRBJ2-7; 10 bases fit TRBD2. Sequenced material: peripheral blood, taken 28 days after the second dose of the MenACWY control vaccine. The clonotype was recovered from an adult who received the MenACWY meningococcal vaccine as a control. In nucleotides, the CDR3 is TGTGCCAGCAGCTCACTAGCGGGGCCAACCTACGAGCAGTACTTC. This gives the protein CASSSLAGPTYEQYF.